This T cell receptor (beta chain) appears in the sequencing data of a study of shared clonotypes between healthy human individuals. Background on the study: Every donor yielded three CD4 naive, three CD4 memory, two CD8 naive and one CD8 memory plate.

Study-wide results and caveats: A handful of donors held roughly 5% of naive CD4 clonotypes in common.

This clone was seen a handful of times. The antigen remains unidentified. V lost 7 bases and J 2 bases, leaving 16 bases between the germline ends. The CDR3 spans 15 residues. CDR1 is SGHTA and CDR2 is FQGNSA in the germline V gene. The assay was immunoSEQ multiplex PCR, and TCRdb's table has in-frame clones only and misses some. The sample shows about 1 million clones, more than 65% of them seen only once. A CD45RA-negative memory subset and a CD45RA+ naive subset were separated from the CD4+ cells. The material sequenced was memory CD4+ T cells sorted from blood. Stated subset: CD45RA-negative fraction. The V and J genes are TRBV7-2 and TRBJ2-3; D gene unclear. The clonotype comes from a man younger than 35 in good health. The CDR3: CASIEDPQHTDTQYF. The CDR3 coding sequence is TGTGCCAGCATCGAGGACCCCCAACACACAGATACGCAGTATTTT. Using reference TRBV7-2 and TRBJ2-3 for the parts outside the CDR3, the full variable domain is GAGVSQSPSNKVTEKGKDVELRCDPISGHTALYWYRQSLGQGLEFLIYFQGNSAPDKSGLPSDRFSAERTGGSVSTLTIQRTQQEDSAVYLCASIEDPQHTDTQYFGPGTRLTVL.